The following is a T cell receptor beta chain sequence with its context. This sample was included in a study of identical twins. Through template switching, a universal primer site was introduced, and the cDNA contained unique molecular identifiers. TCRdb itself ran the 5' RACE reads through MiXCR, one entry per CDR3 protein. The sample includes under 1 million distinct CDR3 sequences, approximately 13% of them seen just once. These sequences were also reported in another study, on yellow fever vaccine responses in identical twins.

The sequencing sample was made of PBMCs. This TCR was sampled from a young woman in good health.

The CDR3 DNA reads TGTGCCAGCAGCTCGGTCCGGGTTAAGACCTACAATGAGCAGTTCTTC. As protein: CASSSVRVKTYNEQFF. The genes are TRBV7-6 and TRBJ2-1; D unresolved. The V gene lost 4 bases and the J gene lost 2 bases, with 15 bases spanning the gap. Germline CDR1 reads SGHVS; CDR2 reads FNYEAQ. CDR3 length: 16 residues.